The present TCR beta chain was sequenced within a study of T-cell memory formation after mild COVID-19. TCR alpha and TCR beta cDNA libraries carrying sample barcodes and UMIs were produced by 5'RACE using constant-segment primers. TCRdb reprocessed the 5' RACE reads with MiXCR, giving one entry per CDR3 protein. The sample yields about 560,000 distinct CDR3 sequences, 17% seen once. Comment on this clonotype: Antigen: not known.

Study-level points and caveats: Clones from the second wave (peaking day 37) had unconfirmed SARS-CoV-2 specificity.

The V gene's germline CDR1 is SGHRS and CDR2 YFSETQ. The CDR3 consists of 12 residues. V lost 4 bases to trimming and J lost 8 bases, with 10 bases between them. The TCR was taken from an adult woman who had mild COVID-19 (a few samples of this study predate the infection). Cell type and time point are not known. What was sequenced was PBMCs or a T cell subset sorted from them (not recorded which). The V gene is TRBV5-1, the J gene TRBJ2-1, with D unresolved. CDR3 sequence (DNA): TGCGCCAGCAGCAACGAAGGTTATGAGCAGTTCTTC. It is translated as CASSNEGYEQFF. Full variable domain (remainder filled in from reference TRBV5-1 and TRBJ2-1): KAGVTQTPRYLIKTRGQQVTLSCSPISGHRSVSWYQQTPGQGLQFLFEYFSETQRNKGNFPGRFSGRQFSNSRSEMNVSTLELGDSALYLCASSNEGYEQFFGPGTRLTVL.